This T cell receptor (beta chain) came from a study of T cell responses to AZD1222 COVID-19 vaccine (dated by TCRdb to 2020 to 2023). About the investigation overall: TCR sequencing was performed for some 250 trial participants, of whom about 210 were given two doses of AZD1222 and around 25 were given two doses of MenACWY control vaccine. Trial participants were enrolled by age into subgroups of 18-55, 56-69 and 70-plus years, and roughly 150, 30 and 60 TCR-sequenced participants, respectively, were included in these subgroups.

The CDR3 regions of human TCRbeta chains were analyzed by immunosequencing. Per the authors' processing: Repertoire TCRs were matched against a reference library of SARS-CoV-2-specific TCRs generated with the MIRA antigen-specificity platform. Breadth was defined as the fraction of unique TCRs that were SARS-CoV-2-associated. Depth was defined as the fraction of total T cells that were SARS-CoV-2-associated. Each spike-specific TCR was assigned to its reactive spike region and to a CD4 or CD8 class using the MIRA data. Log10-transformed breadth and depth values were compared by one-way ANOVA with Sidak's multiple comparisons tests. Held by TCRdb, this immuneACCESS table contains in-frame sequences only and omits some clones. Under half of the omission traces to an unresolved V gene where checked; the cause of the rest is unknown. For V, J and clone size, that table is used; D and trimming come from the DNA. This sample comprises about 150,000 clones, roughly 85% of them detected only once. Of the sample, roughly 1.1% is held by the ten largest clones.

The time point label, as the study defines it: about 28 days (+/-7) after the second vaccine dose. AZD1222 recipients given second doses at about 4 weeks or at about 12 weeks were pooled, since spike-specific TCR depth and breadth were not found to differ between the two schedules. Samples from vaccinated people were obtained from the UK trials COV001 and COV002, which included a single-blind randomized controlled phase 2/3 trial of AZD1222 (ChAdOx1 nCoV-19) in healthy adults. For TCRbeta chain sequencing, PBMC samples were collected from trial participants at day 0 and at day 28 after the second dose. On the study overall, not on this receptor specifically: Nearly half of unique spike-specific TCRs reportedly recognized epitopes outside regions mutated in the B.1.351 and B.1.1.7 variants. A significant rise in spike-specific TCR breadth and depth was observed after two AZD1222 doses relative to day 0 and relative to MenACWY recipients. CD4 TCRs associated with the vaccine covered the entire spike protein, and the dominant responses were in regions 160-218 and 743-854. Because no day 14 peak-response samples were available, repertoires were characterized only after the peak T cell response. The 56-69-year group was small, and its depth increase did not reach significance, likely because of low power. Participants were mostly white British, with more females than males. The authors suggested clonal diversity may have been underestimated. Conclusions about previously exposed vaccinees were limited because only six AZD1222 recipients were SARS-CoV-2 seropositive at baseline.

As concerns this clone: The antigen it binds to is not known. Nothing much larger sits one base from this clone, and base qualities are not available.

Via the germline V gene (reference sequence), CDR1 is SGHNT and CDR2 YYREEE. Counted from cysteine to phenylalanine, this CDR3 has 12 amino acids. The kept DNA is CDR3 alone, 36 bases in frame from the first base. The source material was peripheral blood, sampled 28 days after the second AZD1222 dose. The chain uses TRBV5-4 and TRBJ2-3, and TRBD2 may be the D gene, going by 5 matching bases. The sequence was collected from an adult who received the AZD1222 COVID-19 vaccine. The CDR3 region reads CTCGGQGDTQYF. The nucleotides read TGTACCTGTGGCGGGCAAGGAGATACGCAGTATTTT.